A selection of T cell receptor beta chains follows, all from one sample in a study of identical twins. TCRdb reprocessed the 5' RACE reads with MiXCR, giving one entry per CDR3 protein. The table lists some 1,700,000 distinct CDR3 sequences, 32% of them singletons, with over 0.25% in the top ten. The sample comprised cord blood. These receptors were collected from a newborn girl in good health. CDR3s leave out the opening cysteine and the closing phenylalanine or tryptophan. The D gene is left open where the match is weak.

V gene,J gene,D gene,CDR3 protein
TRBV5-6,TRBJ1-5,TRBD1,ASSSDRLNQPQH
TRBV4-1,TRBJ2-3,NA,ASSHWGDTQY
TRBV20-1,TRBJ1-2,NA,RTGGNNYGYT
TRBV10-3,TRBJ2-7,NA,AISESVTLVHEQY
TRBV27,TRBJ2-3,NA,ASSLLPGDTQY
TRBV27,TRBJ2-2,NA,ASRATRLSTGELF
TRBV6-6,TRBJ2-7,TRBD2,ASSYALAGPNEQY
TRBV27,TRBJ1-2,NA,ASSLSWGGGYT
TRBV11-2,TRBJ2-3,NA,ASSLGAPRWGASTDTQY
TRBV20-1,TRBJ2-5,NA,SGLGAVQETQY
TRBV28,TRBJ1-2,NA,ASSRWGASGYT
TRBV20-1,TRBJ2-1,TRBD2,SAGLAGPSYNEQF
TRBV6-4,NA,NA,ASSVQRGYEQY
TRBV20-1,TRBJ2-3,NA,SSRRASTDTQY
TRBV20-1,TRBJ2-3,NA,SARDPAGAHTDTQY
TRBV5-1,TRBJ2-1,TRBD2,ASSLLAGGLKF
TRBV20-1,TRBJ2-1,TRBD2,SAHPKGTSGLGYNEQF
TRBV3-1,TRBJ2-5,NA,ASSQEDQETQY
TRBV12-3/TRBV12-4,TRBJ2-5,NA,ASSSRGTAETQY
TRBV24-1,TRBJ1-1,NA,ATSDPSGPTEAF
TRBV5-1,TRBJ1-2,TRBD1,ASSRDSGTNGYT
TRBV7-2,TRBJ2-7,NA,ASMRWTGSYEQY
TRBV10-3,TRBJ2-7,TRBD2,AVSDPGLVHEQY
TRBV29-1,TRBJ1-2,NA,SVEEGSRRGFYGYT
TRBV9,TRBJ2-1,TRBD2,ASSALGLAGSYNEQF
TRBV12-3/TRBV12-4,TRBJ2-1,TRBD2,ASSLTSTRYNEQF
TRBV20-1,TRBJ2-5,NA,SAPLLGYQETQY
TRBV6-6,TRBJ2-3,NA,ASSQDGGQY
TRBV5-1,TRBJ2-3,NA,ASSSGTAASTDTQY
TRBV27,TRBJ2-3,NA,ASRMEGRADTQY
TRBV13,TRBJ2-3,TRBD2,ASGTSGGTDTQY
TRBV30,TRBJ2-2,NA,AWSVFRGWGTGELF
TRBV27,TRBJ1-3,NA,ASSLSPVREGGHSGNTIY
TRBV20-1,TRBJ2-3,NA,SANGGTRY
TRBV7-2,TRBJ1-1,NA,ASSSFPTTGNTEAF
TRBV28,TRBJ2-4,NA,ASSPAYLTEPYNIQY
TRBV20-1,TRBJ1-4,TRBD1,SAWTGDNEKPF
TRBV20-1,TRBJ2-7,NA,SAKGLTTTYEQY
TRBV28,TRBJ2-1,TRBD2,ASSIAGIYNEQF
TRBV5-6,TRBJ2-1,NA,ASSLPDRSYNEQF
TRBV4-1,TRBJ2-1,NA,ATRQEPSEQF
TRBV20-1,TRBJ2-7,TRBD2,SARDASSGRTYEQY
TRBV12-3/TRBV12-4,TRBJ2-3,TRBD2,ASILRGVSADTQY
TRBV12-3/TRBV12-4,NA,TRBD1,TSSPRIGQGGNEQY
TRBV20-1,NA,TRBD2,SARPQSGRDETQY
TRBV10-3,NA,TRBD2,AISGTSGSYNEQY
TRBV7-6,TRBJ2-2,NA,ASSPGHAGELF
TRBV7-9,TRBJ1-2,NA,ASSVRDIYGYT
TRBV7-2,TRBJ2-1,TRBD2,ASSLLGGRLGEQF
TRBV4-2,TRBJ2-1,NA,ASSQVGYNEQF
TRBV4-2,TRBJ2-1,NA,ASSQGRTTRPGRNEQF
TRBV3-1,TRBJ2-7,NA,ASSPTGLLSYEQY
TRBV6-1,TRBJ2-1,TRBD2,ASSGGLAGPYEQF